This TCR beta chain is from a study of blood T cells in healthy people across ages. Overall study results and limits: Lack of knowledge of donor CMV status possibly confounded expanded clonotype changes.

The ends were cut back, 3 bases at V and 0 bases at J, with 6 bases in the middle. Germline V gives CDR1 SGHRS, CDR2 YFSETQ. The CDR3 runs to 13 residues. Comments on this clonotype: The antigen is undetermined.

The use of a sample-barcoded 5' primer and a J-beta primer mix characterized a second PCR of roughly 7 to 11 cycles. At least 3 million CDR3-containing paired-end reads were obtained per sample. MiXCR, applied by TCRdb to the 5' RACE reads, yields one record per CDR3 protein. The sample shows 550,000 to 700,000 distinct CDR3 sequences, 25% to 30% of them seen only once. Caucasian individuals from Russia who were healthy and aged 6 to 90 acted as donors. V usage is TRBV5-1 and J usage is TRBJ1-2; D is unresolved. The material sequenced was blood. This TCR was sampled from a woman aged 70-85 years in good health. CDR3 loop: CASSSQSNYGYTF. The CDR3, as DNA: TGCGCCAGCAGCTCACAGTCTAACTATGGCTACACCTTC.